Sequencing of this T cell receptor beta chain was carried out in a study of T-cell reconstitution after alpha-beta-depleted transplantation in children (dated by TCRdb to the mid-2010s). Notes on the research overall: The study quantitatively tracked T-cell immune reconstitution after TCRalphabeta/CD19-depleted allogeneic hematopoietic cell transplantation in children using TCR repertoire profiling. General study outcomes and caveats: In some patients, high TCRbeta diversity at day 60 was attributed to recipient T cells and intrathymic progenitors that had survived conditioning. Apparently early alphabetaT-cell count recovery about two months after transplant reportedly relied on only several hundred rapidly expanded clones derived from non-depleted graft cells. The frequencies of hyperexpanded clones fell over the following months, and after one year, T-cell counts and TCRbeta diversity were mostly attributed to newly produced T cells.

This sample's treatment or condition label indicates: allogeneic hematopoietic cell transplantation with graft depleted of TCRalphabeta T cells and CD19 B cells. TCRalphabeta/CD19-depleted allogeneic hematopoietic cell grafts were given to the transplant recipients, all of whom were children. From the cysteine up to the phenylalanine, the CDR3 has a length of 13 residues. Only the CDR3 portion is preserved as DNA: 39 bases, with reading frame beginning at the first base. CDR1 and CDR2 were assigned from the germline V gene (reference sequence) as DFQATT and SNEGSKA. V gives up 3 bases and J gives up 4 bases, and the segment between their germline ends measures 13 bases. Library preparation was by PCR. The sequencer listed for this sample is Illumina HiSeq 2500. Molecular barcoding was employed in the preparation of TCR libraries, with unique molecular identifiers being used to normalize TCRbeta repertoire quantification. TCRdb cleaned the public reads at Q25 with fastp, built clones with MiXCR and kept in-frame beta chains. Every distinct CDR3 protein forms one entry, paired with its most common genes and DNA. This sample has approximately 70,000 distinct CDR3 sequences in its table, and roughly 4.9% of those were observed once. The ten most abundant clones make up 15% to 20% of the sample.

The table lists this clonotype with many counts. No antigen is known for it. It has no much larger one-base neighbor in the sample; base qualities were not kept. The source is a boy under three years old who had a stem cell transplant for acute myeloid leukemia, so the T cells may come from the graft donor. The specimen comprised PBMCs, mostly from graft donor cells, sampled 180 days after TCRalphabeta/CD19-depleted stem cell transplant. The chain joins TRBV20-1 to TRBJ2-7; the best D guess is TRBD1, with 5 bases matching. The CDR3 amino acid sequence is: CSASVGREYEQYF. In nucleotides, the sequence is TGCAGTGCTAGCGTGGGCAGGGAATACGAGCAGTACTTC.